This record covers a single T cell receptor (beta chain). The sample comes from a study of blood T cell repertoires in COVID-19. The V end was cut by 5 bases, the J end by 1 base, with 12 bases between. The CDR3 runs to 13 residues. Looked up from germline, CDR1 is GTSNPN and CDR2 is SVGIG (reference sequence). Clones were read by immunoSEQ multiplex PCR, and TCRdb kept only the in-frame ones, dropping some. Among 470,000 or so clones listed, roughly 85% were seen once. The sequenced sample consisted of PBMCs or T cells enriched from blood (not recorded which). This receptor was identified in a woman aged 18-30 years with acute COVID-19. V gene TRBV30 combines with J gene TRBJ2-7; possible D gene TRBD2, 6 bases. This CDR3 is CAWAGSRSYEQYF. CDR3 coding DNA: TGTGCCTGGGCGGGGTCTAGATCCTACGAGCAGTACTTC. Supplemented by reference TRBV30 and TRBJ2-7, the full variable domain reads SQTIHQWPATLVQPVGSPLSLECTVEGTSNPNLYWYRQAAGRGLQLLFYSVGIGQISSEVPQNLSASRPQDRQFILSSKKLLLSDSGFYLCAWAGSRSYEQYFGPGTRLTVT.